Sequencing of this TCR beta chain was carried out in a study of blood T cell repertoires in COVID-19. Looking at the study overall: Italy, Spain and the United States were the sources of the convalescent and acute COVID-19 samples. From T cells, B-cell-depleted T cells, or PBMCs came the material, which was cDNA or gDNA.

The V end was cut by 10 bases, the J end by 4 bases, with 13 bases between. Germline V gives CDR1 SGHNT, CDR2 YENEEA. CDR3 length equals 13 residues. This clone has only one observation. Authors' methods: Reference gene primer amplification gave estimated nucleated cell counts. Assay used: immunoSEQ multiplex PCR; TCRdb lists only in-frame clones, some missing. From that table come the V and J calls and clone size; the DNA was used to work out D and trimming. The profile shows about 82,000 clones, around 83% of them singletons. The genes are TRBV11-3 and TRBJ2-2; TRBD1 is a possible D gene (6 bases). Sequencing input: peripheral blood. The receptor's source is a woman aged 55-70 years with acute or convalescent COVID-19. In nucleotides, the CDR3 is TGTGCCATACAGGGCGACTTCACCGGGGAGCTGTTTTTT. Amino acid sequence: CAIQGDFTGELFF.